A single T cell receptor (beta chain) is shown here with its context. What it binds is unknown. Naivety among CD8 cells was defined by CD45RO negativity and positive CCR7 selection, thereby excluding terminally differentiated effector memory CD45RA+ cells. The CDR3 contains 16 residues. Germline V CDR1 and CDR2: MNHEY, SMNVEV (reference sequence). V was clipped by 6 bases and J by 7 bases; unmatched bases: 13. TCRdb's copy holds only in-frame clones and misses some; the assay was immunoSEQ multiplex PCR. The sample contains nearly 600,000 clones, roughly 95% of which appear only once. These data originate in a study of shared clonotypes between healthy human individuals. Across the whole study: Each donor had three CD4 naive, three CD4 memory, two CD8 naive and one CD8 memory plate. General study findings and limits: Investigators expected sequencing depth to affect clonotype sharing among donors. Researchers found naive subsets generally carried larger estimated richness than memory subsets.

The sample was naive CD8+ T cells sorted from blood. The chain combines TRBV27 with TRBJ1-1; 11 bases match TRBD1. This sequence was found in a woman in her 30s in good health. The CDR3 sequence is CASSPDRGHRDDEAFF. The CDR3 DNA follows: TGTGCCAGCAGCCCGGACAGGGGGCATAGGGATGATGAAGCTTTCTTT.